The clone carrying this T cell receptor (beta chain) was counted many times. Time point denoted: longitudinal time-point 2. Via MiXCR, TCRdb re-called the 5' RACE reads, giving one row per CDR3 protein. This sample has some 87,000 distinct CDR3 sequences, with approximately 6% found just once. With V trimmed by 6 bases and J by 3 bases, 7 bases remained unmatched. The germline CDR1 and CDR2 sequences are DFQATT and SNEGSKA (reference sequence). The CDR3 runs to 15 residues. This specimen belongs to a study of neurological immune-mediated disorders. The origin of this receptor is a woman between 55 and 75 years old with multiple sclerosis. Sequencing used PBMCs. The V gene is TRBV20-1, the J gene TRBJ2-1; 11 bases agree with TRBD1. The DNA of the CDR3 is TGCAGTGCGGGACAGGGGGTAGGTGTCTACAATGAGCAGTTCTTC. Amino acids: CSAGQGVGVYNEQFF.